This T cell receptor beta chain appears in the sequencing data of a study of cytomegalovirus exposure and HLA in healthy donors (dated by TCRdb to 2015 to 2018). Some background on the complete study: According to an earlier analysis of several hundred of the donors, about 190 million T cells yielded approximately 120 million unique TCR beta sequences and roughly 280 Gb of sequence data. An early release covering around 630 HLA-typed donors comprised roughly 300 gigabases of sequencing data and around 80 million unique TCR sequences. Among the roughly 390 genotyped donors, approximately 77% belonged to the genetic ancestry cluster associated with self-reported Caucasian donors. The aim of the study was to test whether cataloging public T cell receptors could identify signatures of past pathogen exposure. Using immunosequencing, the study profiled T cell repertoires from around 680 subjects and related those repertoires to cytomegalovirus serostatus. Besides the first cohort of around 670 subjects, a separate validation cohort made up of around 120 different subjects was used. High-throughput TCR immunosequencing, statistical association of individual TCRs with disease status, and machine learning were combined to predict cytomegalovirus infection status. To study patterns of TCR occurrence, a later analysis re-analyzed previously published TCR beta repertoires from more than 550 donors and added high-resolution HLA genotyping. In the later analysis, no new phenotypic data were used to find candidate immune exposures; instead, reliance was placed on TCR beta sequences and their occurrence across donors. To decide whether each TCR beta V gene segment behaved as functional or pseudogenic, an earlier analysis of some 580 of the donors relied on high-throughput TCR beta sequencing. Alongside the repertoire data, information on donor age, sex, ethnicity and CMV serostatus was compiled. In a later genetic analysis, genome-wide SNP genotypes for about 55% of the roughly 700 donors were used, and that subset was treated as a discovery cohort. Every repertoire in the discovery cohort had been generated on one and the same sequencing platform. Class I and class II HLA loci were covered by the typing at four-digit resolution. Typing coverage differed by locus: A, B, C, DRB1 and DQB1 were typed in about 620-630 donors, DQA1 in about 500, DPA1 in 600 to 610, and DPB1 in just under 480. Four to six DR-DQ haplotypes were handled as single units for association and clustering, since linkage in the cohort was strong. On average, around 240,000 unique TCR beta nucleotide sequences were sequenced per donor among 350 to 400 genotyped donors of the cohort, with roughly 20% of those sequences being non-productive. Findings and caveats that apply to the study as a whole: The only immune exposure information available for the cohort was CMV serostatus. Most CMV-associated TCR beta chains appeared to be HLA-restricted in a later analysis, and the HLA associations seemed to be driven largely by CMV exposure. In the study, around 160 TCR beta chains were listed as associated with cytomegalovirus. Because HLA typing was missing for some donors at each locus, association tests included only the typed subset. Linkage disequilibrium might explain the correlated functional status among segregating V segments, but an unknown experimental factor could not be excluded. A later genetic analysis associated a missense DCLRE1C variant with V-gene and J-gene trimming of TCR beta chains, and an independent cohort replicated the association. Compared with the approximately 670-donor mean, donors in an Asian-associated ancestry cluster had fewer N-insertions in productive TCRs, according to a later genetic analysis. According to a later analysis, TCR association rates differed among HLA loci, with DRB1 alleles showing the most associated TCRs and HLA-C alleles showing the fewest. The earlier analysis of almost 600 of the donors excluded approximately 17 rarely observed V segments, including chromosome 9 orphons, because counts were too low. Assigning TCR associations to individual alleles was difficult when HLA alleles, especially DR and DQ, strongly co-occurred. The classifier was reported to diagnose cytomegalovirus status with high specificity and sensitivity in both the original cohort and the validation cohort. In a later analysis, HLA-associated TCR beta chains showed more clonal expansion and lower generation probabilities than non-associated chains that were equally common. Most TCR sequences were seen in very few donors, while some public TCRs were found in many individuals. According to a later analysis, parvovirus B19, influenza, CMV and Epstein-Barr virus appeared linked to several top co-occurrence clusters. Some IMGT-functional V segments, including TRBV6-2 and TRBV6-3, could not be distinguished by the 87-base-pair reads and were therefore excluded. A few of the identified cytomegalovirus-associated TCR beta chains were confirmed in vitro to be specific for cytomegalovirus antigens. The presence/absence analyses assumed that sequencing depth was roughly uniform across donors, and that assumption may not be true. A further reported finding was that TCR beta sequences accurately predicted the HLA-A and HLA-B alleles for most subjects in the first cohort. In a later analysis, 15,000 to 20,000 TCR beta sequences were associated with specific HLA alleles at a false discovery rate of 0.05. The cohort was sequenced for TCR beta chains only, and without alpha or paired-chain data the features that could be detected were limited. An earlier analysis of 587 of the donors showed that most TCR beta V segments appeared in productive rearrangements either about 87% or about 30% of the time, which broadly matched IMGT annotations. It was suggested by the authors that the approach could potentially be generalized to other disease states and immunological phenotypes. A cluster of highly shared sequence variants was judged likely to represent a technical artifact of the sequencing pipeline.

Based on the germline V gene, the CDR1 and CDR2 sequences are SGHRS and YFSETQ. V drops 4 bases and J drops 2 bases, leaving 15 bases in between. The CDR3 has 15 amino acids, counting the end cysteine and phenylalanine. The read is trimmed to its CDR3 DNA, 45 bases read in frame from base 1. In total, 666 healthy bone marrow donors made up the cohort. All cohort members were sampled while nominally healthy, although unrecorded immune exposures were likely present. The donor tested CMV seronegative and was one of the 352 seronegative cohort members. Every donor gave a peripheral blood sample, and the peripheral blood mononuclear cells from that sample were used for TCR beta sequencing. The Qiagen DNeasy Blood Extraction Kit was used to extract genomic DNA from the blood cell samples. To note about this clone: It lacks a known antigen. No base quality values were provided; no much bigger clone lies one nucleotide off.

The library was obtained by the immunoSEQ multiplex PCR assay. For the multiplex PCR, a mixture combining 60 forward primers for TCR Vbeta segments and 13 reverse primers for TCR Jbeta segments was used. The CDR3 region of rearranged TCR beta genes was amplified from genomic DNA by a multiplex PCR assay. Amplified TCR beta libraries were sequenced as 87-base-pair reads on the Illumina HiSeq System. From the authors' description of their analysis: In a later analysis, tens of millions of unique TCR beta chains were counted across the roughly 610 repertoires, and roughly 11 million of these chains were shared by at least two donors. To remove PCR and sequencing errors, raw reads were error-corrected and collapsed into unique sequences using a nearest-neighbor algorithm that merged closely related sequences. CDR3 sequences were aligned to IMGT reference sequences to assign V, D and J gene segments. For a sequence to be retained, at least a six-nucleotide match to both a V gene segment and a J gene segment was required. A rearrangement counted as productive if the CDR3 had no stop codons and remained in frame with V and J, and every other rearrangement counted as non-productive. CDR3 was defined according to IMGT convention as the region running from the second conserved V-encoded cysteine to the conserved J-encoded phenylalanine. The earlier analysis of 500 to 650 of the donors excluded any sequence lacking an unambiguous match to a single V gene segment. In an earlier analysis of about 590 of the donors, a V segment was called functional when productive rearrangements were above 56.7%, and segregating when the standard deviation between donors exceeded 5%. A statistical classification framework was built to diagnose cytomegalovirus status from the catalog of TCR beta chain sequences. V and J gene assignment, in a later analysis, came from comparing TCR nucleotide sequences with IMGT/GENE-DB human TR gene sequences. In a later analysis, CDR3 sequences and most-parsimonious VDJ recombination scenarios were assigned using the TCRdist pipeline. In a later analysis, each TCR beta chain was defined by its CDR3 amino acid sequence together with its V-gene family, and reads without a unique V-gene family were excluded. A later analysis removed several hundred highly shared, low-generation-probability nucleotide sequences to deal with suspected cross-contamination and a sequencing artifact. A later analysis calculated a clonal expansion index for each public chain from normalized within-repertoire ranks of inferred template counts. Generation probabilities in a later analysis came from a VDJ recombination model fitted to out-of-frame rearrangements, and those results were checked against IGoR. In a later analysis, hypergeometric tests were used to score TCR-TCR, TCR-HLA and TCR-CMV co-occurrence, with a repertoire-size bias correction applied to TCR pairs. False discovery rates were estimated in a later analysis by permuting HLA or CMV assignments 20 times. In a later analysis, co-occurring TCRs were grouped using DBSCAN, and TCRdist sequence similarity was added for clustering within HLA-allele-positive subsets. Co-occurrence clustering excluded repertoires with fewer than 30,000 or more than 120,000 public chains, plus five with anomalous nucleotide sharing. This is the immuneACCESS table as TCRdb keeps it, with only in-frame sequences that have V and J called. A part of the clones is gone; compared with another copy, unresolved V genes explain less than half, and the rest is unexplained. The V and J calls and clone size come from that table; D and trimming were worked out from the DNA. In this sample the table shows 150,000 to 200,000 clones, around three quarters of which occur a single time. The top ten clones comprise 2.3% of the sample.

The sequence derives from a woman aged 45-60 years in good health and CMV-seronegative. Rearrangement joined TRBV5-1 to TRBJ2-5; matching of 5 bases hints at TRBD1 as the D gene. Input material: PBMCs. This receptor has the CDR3 CASSPTDTKQETQYF. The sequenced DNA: TGCGCCAGCAGCCCGACAGACACCAAACAAGAGACCCAGTACTTC.